This T cell receptor (beta chain) derives from a study of T-cell reconstitution after alpha-beta-depleted transplantation in children (dated by TCRdb to 2016 to 2017). About the study as a whole: Using TCR repertoire profiling, the study quantitatively followed how T-cell immune reconstitution unfolded in children after TCRalphabeta/CD19-depleted allogeneic hematopoietic cell transplantation.

The investigation overall reported the following: Hyperexpanded clone frequencies declined over subsequent months; after one year, T-cell counts and TCRbeta diversity were mostly attributed to newly produced T cells. The apparently early alphabetaT-cell count recovery about two months after transplant was reportedly dependent on only several hundred rapidly expanded clones derived from non-depleted graft cells. In some patients, the high TCRbeta diversity seen at day 60 was put down to recipient T cells and intrathymic progenitors that had survived conditioning.

V lost 2 bases and J lost 4 bases; the stretch between them is 11 bases long. Reading from cysteine to phenylalanine, the CDR3 counts 14 amino acids. Just the 42-base CDR3 DNA is kept, in frame starting at base 1. Preparation of the library involved PCR. Instrument used: Illumina HiSeq 2500. Molecular barcoding was employed in the preparation of TCR libraries, with unique molecular identifiers being used to normalize TCRbeta repertoire quantification. TCRdb reprocessed the public reads (quality trimming at Q25 with fastp, clone calling with MiXCR) and kept in-frame beta chains. One record per CDR3 amino acid sequence lists the most common genes and DNA. This sample has roughly 420,000 distinct CDR3 sequences in its table, and 16% of those were observed once. About 32% of the sample goes to the ten largest clones. Sample treatment or condition, as interpreted from the label and publication: allogeneic hematopoietic cell transplantation with graft depleted of TCRalphabeta T cells and CD19 B cells. The children who served as transplant recipients had been given grafts of TCRalphabeta/CD19-depleted allogeneic hematopoietic cells.

In its sample, this clonotype was seen a few times. This receptor's antigen is unknown. Within one base of it there is no much larger clone, and no base qualities were kept. The sample consisted of PBMCs, mostly from graft donor cells, taken 360 days after TCRalphabeta/CD19-depleted stem cell transplant. The TCR was taken from a boy in the first two years of life who had a stem cell transplant for Wiskott-Aldrich syndrome, so the T cells may come from the graft donor. The rearranged segments are TRBV12-3 or TRBV12-4 and TRBJ1-1; the D gene is perhaps TRBD1, from 5 matching bases. The sequenced DNA: TGTGCCAGCAGTTTATTTGGGGGGGGCACTGAAGCTTTCTTT. Translated, this is CASSLFGGGTEAFF.